The 9 T cell receptor beta chains below were found in one sample sequenced in a study of blood T cell repertoires in COVID-19. Assay used: immunoSEQ multiplex PCR; TCRdb lists only in-frame clones, some missing. The table records some 66,000 clones, around 82% of them present only once. Sequences were obtained from peripheral blood. These receptors were collected from a man in his fifties or sixties with acute or convalescent COVID-19.

The rearrangement joins TRBV27 to TRBJ2-2, with TRBD1 matching over 8 bases. The ends lost 11 bases at V and 4 bases at J; junction bases unmatched: 9. Germline CDR1 is MNHEY and CDR2 is SMNVEV (reference sequence). This CDR3 contains 14 residues. CDR3: CAAAGQGRTGELFF. The CDR3 DNA is TGTGCCGCCGCCGGACAGGGACGCACCGGGGAGCTGTTTTTT.

The chain employs TRBV29-1 and TRBJ2-5; TRBD1 matches 7 bases. This CDR3 has 11 residues. Germline CDR1 SQVTM, CDR2 ANQGSEA. The junction had 8 bases not matched to a gene; V was cut back by 7 bases and J by 9 bases. The CDR3 loop reads CSGRDSRAQYF. The CDR3 nucleotides read TGCAGCGGACGGGACAGCCGGGCCCAGTACTTC.

The gene calls are TRBV5-1 and TRBJ2-7, with a tentative D call TRBD1 (6 bases). Germline CDR1 SGHRS, CDR2 YFSETQ. This CDR3 region has 13 residues. Trimming pared 5 bases from V and 7 bases from J, leaving 16 bases between. CDR3 residues: CASSPDRNGEQYV. For the CDR3, the DNA is TGCGCCAGCAGTCCCGACAGGAACGGGGAGCAGTACGTC.

This sequence joins TRBV18 and TRBJ1-5; D possibly corresponds to TRBD1 (6 bases). The CDR3 is 17 residues long. V shed 2 bases and J shed 0 bases, with 14 bases lying between them. Looked up from germline, CDR1 is KGHSH and CDR2 is LQKENI. CDR3 sequence: CASSPGVYRDSNQPQHF. The CDR3 coding sequence is TGTGCCAGCTCACCAGGTGTCTACAGGGATAGCAATCAGCCCCAGCATTTT.

This clone occurred once. This chain joins TRBV30 and TRBJ1-6; D is unclear. The germline CDR1 and CDR2 sequences are GTSNPN and SVGIG (reference sequence). This CDR3 has 13 amino acids. Trimming took off 4 bases at V and 8 bases at J, with 12 bases between the two ends. The chain's CDR3 is CAWNRGADSPLHF. The CDR3, as DNA: TGTGCCTGGAACCGGGGAGCCGATTCACCCCTCCACTTT.

The J gene is TRBJ2-7, the V gene TRBV6-5, with D perhaps matching TRBD2 (5 bases). CDR1 and CDR2 (germline): MNHEY, SVGAGI. V was shortened by 10 bases and J by 2 bases, with 9 bases between the two germline ends. The CDR3 is 11 residues long. Here the CDR3 DNA reads TGTGCCACCTGGGGAGCCTACGAGCAGTACGTC. It encodes CATWGAYEQYV.

The chain recombines TRBV6-5 with TRBJ1-2; 9 bases agree with TRBD1. In germline, CDR1 is MNHEY, CDR2 SVGAGI. The CDR3 loop spans 15 amino acids. J was trimmed by 10 bases and V by 6 bases; bases with no gene match: 15. CDR3 sequence reads: CASSREGTGTGYYTF. The CDR3 DNA follows: TGTGCCAGCAGCCGAGAAGGGACCGGGACAGGGTACTACACCTTC.

The chain carries TRBV4-3 and TRBJ2-2; 8 bases map to TRBD2. The CDR3 totals 15 residues. V was clipped by 3 bases and J by 0 bases; unmatched bases: 0. CDR1 LGHNA and CDR2 YSLEER come from the germline V gene. As DNA, the CDR3 is TGCGCCAGCAGCCAGGGACTAGCGAACACCGGGGAGCTGTTTTTT. Translation: CASSQGLANTGELFF.

This chain uses TRBV4-3 with TRBJ2-1; a possible D gene is TRBD2 (7 bases). Trimming shortened V by 0 bases and J by 3 bases, and 12 bases separated the two germline ends. The CDR3 spans 16 residues. Germline V lookup: CDR1 LGHNA, CDR2 YSLEER. The CDR3 DNA reads as TGCGCCAGCAGCCAAGATCCGGGGGGCGACTACAATGAGCAGTTCTTC. Its translation is CASSQDPGGDYNEQFF.